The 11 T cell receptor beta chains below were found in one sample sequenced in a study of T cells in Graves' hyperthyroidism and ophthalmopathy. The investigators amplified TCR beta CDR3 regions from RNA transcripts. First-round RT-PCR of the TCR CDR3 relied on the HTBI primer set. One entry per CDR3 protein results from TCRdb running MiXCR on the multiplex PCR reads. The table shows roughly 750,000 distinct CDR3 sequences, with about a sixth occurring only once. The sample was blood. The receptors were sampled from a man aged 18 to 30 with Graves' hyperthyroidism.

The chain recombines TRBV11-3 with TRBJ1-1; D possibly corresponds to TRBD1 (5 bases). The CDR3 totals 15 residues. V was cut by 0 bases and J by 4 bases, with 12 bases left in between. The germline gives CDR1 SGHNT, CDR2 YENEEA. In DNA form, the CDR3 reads TGTGCCAGCAGCTTAGATCTATTAACAGGCACTGAAGCTTTCTTT. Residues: CASSLDLLTGTEAFF.

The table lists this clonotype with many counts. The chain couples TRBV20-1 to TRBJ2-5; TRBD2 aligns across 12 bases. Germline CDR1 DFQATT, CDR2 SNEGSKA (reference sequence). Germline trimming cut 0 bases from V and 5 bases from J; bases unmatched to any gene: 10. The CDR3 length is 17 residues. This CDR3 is CSARDSLAGGLKETQYF. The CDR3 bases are TGCAGTGCTAGAGATAGTCTAGCGGGAGGGCTAAAGGAGACCCAGTACTTC.

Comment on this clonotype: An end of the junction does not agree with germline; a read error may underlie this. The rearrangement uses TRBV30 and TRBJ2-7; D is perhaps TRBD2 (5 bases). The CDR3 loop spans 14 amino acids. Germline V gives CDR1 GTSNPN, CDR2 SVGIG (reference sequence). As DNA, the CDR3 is TGTGCCTGGAGTGTACCCGGGATTGCCTACGAGCATTACTTC. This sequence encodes CAWSVPGIAYEHYF.

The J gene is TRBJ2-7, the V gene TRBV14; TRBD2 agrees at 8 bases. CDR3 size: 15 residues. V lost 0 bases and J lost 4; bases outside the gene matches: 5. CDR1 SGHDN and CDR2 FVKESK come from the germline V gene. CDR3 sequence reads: CASSQEAGGWYEQYF. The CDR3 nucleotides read TGTGCCAGCAGCCAAGAGGCGGGAGGCTGGTACGAGCAGTACTTC.

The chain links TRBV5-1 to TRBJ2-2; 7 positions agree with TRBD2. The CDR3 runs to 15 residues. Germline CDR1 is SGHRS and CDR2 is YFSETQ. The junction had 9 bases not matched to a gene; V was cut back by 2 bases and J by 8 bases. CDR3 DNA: TGCGCCAGCAGCTTTGGGACTACCCCTGAAGGGGAGCTGTTTTTT. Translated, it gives CASSFGTTPEGELFF.

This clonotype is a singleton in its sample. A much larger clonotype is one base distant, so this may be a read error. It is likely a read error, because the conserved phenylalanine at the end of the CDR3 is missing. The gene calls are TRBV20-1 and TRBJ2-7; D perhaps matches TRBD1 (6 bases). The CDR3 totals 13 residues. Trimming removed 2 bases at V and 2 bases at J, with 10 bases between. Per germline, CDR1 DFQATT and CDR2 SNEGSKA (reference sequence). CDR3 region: CSARSGDTYEQYL. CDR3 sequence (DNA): TGCAGTGCTAGATCAGGGGACACCTACGAGCAGTACCTC.

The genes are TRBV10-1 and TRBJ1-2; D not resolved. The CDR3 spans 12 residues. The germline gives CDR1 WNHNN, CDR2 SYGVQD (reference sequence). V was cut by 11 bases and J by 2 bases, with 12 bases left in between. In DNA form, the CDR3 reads TGCGCCTTGGGTGACGCGAACTATGGCTACACCTTC. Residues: CALGDANYGYTF.

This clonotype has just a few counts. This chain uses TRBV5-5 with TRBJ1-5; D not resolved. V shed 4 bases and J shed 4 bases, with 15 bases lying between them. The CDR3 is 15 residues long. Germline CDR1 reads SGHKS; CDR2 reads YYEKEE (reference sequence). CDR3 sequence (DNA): TGTGCCAGCAGCCCCGATGCGGCAAAAAATCAGCCCCAGCATTTT. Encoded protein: CASSPDAAKNQPQHF.

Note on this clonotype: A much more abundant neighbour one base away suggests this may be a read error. The DNA of the CDR3 is TGTGCCAGCAGTTTTTCGCGTCAGAATGAGCGGTTCTTC. Amino acid sequence: CASSFSRQNERFF. This sequence joins TRBV28 and TRBJ2-1; D not resolved. CDR3 length: 13 amino acids. The germline CDR1 and CDR2 sequences are MDHEN and SYDVKM.

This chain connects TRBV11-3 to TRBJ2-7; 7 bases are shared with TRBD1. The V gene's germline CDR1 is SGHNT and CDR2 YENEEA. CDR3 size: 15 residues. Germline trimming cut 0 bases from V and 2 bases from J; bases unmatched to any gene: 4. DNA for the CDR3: TGTGCCAGCAGCTTAGATGGTCAGGGGGCCTACGAGCAGTACTTC. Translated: CASSLDGQGAYEQYF.

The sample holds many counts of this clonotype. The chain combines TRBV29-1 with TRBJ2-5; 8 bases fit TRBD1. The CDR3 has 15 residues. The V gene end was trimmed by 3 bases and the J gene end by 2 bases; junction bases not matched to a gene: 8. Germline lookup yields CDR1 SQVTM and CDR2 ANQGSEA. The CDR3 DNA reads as TGCAGCGTTGACCGGACAGGGTCCCTTCAAGAGACCCAGTACTTC. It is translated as CSVDRTGSLQETQYF.